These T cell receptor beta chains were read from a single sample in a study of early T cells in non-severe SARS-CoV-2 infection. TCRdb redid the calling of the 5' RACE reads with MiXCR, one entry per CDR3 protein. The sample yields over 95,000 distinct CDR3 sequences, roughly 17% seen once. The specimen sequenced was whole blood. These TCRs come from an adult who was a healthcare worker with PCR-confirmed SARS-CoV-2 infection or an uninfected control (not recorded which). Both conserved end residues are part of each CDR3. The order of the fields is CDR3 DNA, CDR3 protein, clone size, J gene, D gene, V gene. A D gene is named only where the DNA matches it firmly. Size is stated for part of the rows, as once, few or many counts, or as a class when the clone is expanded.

TGTGCCAGCAGTGAAGCACGCCGGGACCTTATCGGGTATGGCTACACCTTC	CASSEARRDLIGYGYTF	-	TRBJ1-2	-	TRBV2
TGTGCCAGCAGCCCGGACAAAGTGGAGACCCAGTACTTC	CASSPDKVETQYF	-	TRBJ2-5	-	TRBV7-2
TGTGCCAGCAGCTTAAGTGTCGGGAGACTAGCCAAAAACATTCAGTACTTC	CASSLSVGRLAKNIQYF	few	TRBJ2-4	-	TRBV7-9
TGTGCCACCAGTGATCCTAATCAGCCCCAGCATTTT	CATSDPNQPQHF	-	TRBJ1-5	-	TRBV24-1
TGTGCCAGCAGCCCGACAGGGTTCAACGAGCAGTACTTC	CASSPTGFNEQYF	few	TRBJ2-7	TRBD1	TRBV3-1
TGTGCCAGCAGCTTGGAACGCCGACAGATTGCCTACGAGCAGTACTTC	CASSLERRQIAYEQYF	few	TRBJ2-7	-	TRBV5-8
TGTGCCAGTAATCCGGGTGACAATAGCTACAATGAGCAGTTCTTC	CASNPGDNSYNEQFF	-	TRBJ2-1	-	TRBV27
TGCAGCGTTGAAGTGGCTGGGGCCAACGTCCTGACTTTC	CSVEVAGANVLTF	few	TRBJ2-6	-	TRBV29-1
TGTGCCAGCAGAATAGGGGACGGCCCCTACGAAAAACTGTTTTTT	CASRIGDGPYEKLFF	-	TRBJ1-4	-	TRBV11-2
TGTGCCAGCAGTTTGTCAGGGCAGGGTCCCACCGGGGAGCTGTTTTTT	CASSLSGQGPTGELFF	-	TRBJ2-2	-	TRBV28
TGTGCCAGCATTGAGAGCTCCTACAATGAGCAGTTCTTC	CASIESSYNEQFF	many	TRBJ2-1	-	TRBV28
TGTGCCAGCAGCCGGGGACAGGGTGGCAATCAGCCCCAGCATTTT	CASSRGQGGNQPQHF	few	TRBJ1-5	TRBD1	TRBV7-9
TGTGCCCACCGCTCCGGGGGCGGTCGGGAGACCCAGTACTTC	CAHRSGGGRETQYF	-	TRBJ2-5	-	TRBV6-1
TGTGCCATCAGTGCCCGTGCTAGCGGGTTCACCGGGGAGCTGTTTTTT	CAISARASGFTGELFF	-	TRBJ2-2	TRBD2	TRBV10-3
TGCGCCAGCAGCCTTCAAGCGGGAGGAGCAACAGATACGCAGTATTTT	CASSLQAGGATDTQYF	-	TRBJ2-3	TRBD2	TRBV4-3
TGTGCCAGCAGCCTCAGGGTAGAGTACCAAGAGACCCAGTACTTC	CASSLRVEYQETQYF	-	TRBJ2-5	-	TRBV7-9
TGTGCCAGCAGCACGCGGACAGGGGGGATTGAGACCCAGTACTTC	CASSTRTGGIETQYF	-	TRBJ2-5	TRBD1	TRBV11-2
TGTGCCAGCAGTGGCCGGGTCGACTCCTACGAGCAGTACTTC	CASSGRVDSYEQYF	many	TRBJ2-7	-	TRBV25-1
TGCAGTGCTAGAGGGACTAGCGGGGGCGTAATTAGCTCCTACAATGAGCAGTTCTTC	CSARGTSGGVISSYNEQFF	few	TRBJ2-1	TRBD2	TRBV20-1
TGTGCCAGCAGCTTAACAGGGGGCGGGAATTTCTACGAGCAGTACTTC	CASSLTGGGNFYEQYF	medium-sized	TRBJ2-7	TRBD1	TRBV5-6
TGCAGTGTCCAAGGGGAGACCCAGTACTTC	CSVQGETQYF	-	TRBJ2-5	-	TRBV20-1
TGCGCCAGCACGACTAGCGGGGGGGCCCCCTACAATGAGCAGTTCTTC	CASTTSGGAPYNEQFF	few	TRBJ2-1	TRBD2	TRBV5-1
TGTGCCAGCAGCTTAGTTCGGGGCGGAAAGACCCAGTACTTC	CASSLVRGGKTQYF	many	TRBJ2-5	-	TRBV7-8
TGTGCCAGCAGCCCTTCGACTAGCGGGATCTTCAACGAGCAGTACTTC	CASSPSTSGIFNEQYF	-	TRBJ2-7	TRBD2	TRBV7-9
TGTGCCAGTAGTATTCAGGCGGGGGCGAGCACCGGGGAGCTGTTTTTT	CASSIQAGASTGELFF	many	TRBJ2-2	-	TRBV19
TGCAGCGTTGGGGGAGTCAAGTGGGACACCGGGGAGCTGTTTTTT	CSVGGVKWDTGELFF	-	TRBJ2-2	-	TRBV29-1
TGTGCCAGCAGCCGGGCCGGGACTAGCAGCTACAATGAGCAGTTCTTC	CASSRAGTSSYNEQFF	few	TRBJ2-1	TRBD2	TRBV7-2
TGCGCCAGCAGTGAGTCCTGGACAGGGAACACCGGGGAGCTGTTTTTT	CASSESWTGNTGELFF	-	TRBJ2-2	TRBD1	TRBV10-1